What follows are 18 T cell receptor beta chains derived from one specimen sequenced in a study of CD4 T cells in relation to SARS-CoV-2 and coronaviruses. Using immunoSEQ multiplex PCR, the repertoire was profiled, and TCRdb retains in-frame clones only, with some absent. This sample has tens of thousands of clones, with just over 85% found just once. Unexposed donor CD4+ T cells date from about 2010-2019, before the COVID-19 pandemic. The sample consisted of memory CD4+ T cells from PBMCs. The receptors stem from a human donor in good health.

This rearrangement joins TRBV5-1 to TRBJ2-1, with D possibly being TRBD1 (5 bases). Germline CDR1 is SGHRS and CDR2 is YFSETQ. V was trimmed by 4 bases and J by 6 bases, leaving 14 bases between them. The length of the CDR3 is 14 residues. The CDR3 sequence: CASSPADSRNEQFF. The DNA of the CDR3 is TGCGCCAGCAGCCCAGCAGACAGTCGCAATGAGCAGTTCTTC.

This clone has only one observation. The CDR3 coding sequence is TGTGCCAGCAGCCGGGTTAAAGAGACCCAGTACTTC. Translated, it gives CASSRVKETQYF. This chain joins TRBV7-8 and TRBJ2-5; the D is unclear. CDR1 SGHVS and CDR2 FQNEAQ come from the germline V gene. This CDR3 has 12 residues. V was trimmed by 5 bases and J by 3 bases, leaving 7 bases between them. The variable domain in full, with the rest retrieved from reference TRBV7-8 and TRBJ2-5, is GAGVSQSPRYKVAKRGQDVALRCDPISGHVSLFWYQQALGQGPEFLTYFQNEAQLDKSGLPSDRFFAERPEGSVSTLKIQRTQQEDSAVYLCASSRVKETQYFGPGTRLLVL.

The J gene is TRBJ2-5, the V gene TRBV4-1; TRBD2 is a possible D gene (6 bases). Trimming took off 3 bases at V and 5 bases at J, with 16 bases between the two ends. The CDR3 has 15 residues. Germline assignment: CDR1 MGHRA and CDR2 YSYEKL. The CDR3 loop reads CASSHPKTRVETQYF. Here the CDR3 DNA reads TGCGCCAGCAGCCATCCCAAGACTAGGGTGGAGACCCAGTACTTC.

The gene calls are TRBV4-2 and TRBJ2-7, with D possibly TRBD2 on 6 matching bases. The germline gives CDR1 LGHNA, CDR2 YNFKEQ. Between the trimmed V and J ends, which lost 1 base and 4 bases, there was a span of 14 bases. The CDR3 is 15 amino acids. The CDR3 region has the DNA TGTGCCAGCAGCCAAGCAACGGGACTCCAATACGAGCAGTACTTC. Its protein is CASSQATGLQYEQYF.

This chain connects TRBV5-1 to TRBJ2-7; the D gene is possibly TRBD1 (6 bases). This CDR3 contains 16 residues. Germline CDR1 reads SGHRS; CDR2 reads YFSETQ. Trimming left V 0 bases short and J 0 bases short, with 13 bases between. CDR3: CASSLGGRGNSYEQYF. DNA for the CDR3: TGCGCCAGCAGCTTGGGGGGCAGGGGAAACTCCTACGAGCAGTACTTC.

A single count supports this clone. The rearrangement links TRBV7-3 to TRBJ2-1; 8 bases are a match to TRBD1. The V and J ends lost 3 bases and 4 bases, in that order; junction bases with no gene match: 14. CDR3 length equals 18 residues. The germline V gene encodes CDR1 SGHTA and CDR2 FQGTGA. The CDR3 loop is CASSFEAPTGGKYNEQFF. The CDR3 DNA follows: TGTGCCAGCAGCTTTGAAGCCCCCACAGGGGGTAAATACAATGAGCAGTTCTTC.

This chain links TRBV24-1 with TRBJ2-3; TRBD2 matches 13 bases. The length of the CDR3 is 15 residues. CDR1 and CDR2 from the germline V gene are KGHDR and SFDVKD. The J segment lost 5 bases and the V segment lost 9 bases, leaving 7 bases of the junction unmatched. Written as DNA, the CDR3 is TGTGCCACCGGGACTAGCGGGGTAGCGGGAGATACGCAGTATTTT. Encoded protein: CATGTSGVAGDTQYF.

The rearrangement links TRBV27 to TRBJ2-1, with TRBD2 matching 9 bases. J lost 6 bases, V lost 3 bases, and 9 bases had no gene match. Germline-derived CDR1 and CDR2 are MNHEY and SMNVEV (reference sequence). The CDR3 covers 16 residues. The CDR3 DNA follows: TGTGCCAGCAGTTTTAGGTACGGACTAGCGAGCAATGAGCAGTTCTTC. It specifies CASSFRYGLASNEQFF.

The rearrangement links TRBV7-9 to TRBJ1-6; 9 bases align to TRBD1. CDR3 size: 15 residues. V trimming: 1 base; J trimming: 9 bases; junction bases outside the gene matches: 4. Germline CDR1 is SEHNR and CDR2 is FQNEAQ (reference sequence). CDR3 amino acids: CASSLETGGSSPLHF. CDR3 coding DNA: TGTGCCAGCAGCTTAGAAACAGGGGGCTCTTCACCCCTCCACTTT.

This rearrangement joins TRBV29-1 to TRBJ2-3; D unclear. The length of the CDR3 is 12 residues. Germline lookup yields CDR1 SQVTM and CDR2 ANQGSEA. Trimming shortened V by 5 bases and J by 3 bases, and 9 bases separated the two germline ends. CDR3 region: CSVSGVTDTQYF. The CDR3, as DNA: TGCAGCGTTTCTGGGGTAACAGATACGCAGTATTTT.

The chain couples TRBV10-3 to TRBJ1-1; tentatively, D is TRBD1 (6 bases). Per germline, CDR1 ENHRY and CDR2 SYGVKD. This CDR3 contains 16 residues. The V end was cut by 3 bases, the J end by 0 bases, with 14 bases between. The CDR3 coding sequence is TGTGCCATCAGTGATGGAGGGGGACTAGTGAACACTGAAGCTTTCTTT. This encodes CAISDGGGLVNTEAFF.

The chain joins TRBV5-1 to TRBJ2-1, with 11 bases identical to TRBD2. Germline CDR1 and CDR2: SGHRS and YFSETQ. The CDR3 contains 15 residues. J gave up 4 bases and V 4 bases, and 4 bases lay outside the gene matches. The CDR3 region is CASSAGLAVYNEQFF. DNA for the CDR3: TGCGCCAGCAGCGCGGGACTAGCGGTGTACAATGAGCAGTTCTTC. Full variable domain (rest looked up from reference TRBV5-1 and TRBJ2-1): KAGVTQTPRYLIKTRGQQVTLSCSPISGHRSVSWYQQTPGQGLQFLFEYFSETQRNKGNFPGRFSGRQFSNSRSEMNVSTLELGDSALYLCASSAGLAVYNEQFFGPGTRLTVL.

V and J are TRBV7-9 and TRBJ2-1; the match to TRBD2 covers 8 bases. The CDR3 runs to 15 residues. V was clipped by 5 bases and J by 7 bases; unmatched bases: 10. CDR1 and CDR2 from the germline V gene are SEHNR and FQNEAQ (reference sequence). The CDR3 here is CASSPPFRGGNEQFF. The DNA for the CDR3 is TGTGCCAGCAGCCCGCCTTTTCGGGGGGGGAATGAGCAGTTCTTC.

The CDR3 region is CASSPALNSPLHF. CDR3 coding DNA: TGTGCCAGCTCACCAGCGTTAAATTCACCCCTCCACTTT. The V gene is TRBV18, the J gene TRBJ1-6; D is unresolved. CDR3 size: 13 residues. CDR1 and CDR2 from the germline V gene are KGHSH and LQKENI. V was trimmed by 2 bases and J by 7 bases, leaving 6 bases between them.

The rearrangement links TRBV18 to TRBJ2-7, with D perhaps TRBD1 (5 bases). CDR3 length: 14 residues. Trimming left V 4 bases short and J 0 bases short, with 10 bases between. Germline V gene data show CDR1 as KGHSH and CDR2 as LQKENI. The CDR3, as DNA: TGTGCCAGCTCACGGGGCACGAGCTCCTACGAGCAGTACTTC. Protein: CASSRGTSSYEQYF.

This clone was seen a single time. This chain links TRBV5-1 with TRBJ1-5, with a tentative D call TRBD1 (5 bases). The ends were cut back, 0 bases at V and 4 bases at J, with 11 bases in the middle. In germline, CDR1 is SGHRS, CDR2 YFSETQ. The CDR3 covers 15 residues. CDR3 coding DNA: TGCGCCAGCAGCTTGGATGGGGGGAATAATCAGCCCCAGCATTTT. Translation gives CASSLDGGNNQPQHF.

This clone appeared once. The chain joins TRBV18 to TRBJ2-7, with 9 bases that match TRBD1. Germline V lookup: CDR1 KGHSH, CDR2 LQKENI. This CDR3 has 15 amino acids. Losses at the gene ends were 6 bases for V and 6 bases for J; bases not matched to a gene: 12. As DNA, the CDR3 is TGTGCCAGCTCGAAGGCCGGGACAGGGTTCTCCGAGCAGTACTTC. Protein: CASSKAGTGFSEQYF.

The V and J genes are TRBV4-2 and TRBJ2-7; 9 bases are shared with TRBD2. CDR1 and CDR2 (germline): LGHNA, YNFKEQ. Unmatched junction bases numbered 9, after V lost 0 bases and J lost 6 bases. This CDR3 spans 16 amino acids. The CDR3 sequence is CASSQELREGFSEQYF. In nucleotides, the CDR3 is TGTGCCAGCAGCCAAGAATTGCGGGAGGGGTTCTCCGAGCAGTACTTC.